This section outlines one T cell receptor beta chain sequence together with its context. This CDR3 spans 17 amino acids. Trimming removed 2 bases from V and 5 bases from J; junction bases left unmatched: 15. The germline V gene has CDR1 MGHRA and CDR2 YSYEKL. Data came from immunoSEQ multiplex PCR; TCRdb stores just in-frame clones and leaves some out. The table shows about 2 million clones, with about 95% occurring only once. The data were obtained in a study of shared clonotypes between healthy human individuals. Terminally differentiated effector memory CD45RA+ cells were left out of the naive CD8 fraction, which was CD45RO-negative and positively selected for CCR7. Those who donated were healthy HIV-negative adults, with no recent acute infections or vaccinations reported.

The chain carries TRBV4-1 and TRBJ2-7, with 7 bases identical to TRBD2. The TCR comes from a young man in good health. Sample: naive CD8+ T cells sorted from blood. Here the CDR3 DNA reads TGCGCCAGCAGCCAAAGGGCAGCTAGCGGAGTGGGGCACGAGCAGTACTTC. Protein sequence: CASSQRAASGVGHEQYF.